Sequencing of this T cell receptor beta chain was carried out in a study of T cell responses to AZD1222 COVID-19 vaccine. To note about this clone: As yet, its antigen is unknown.

Findings and limits, study-wide: Baseline testing showed seropositivity in only a handful of AZD1222 recipients. Spike as a whole was targeted by vaccine-associated CD4 TCRs, dominant at 160-218 and 743-854.

Trimming removed 1 base at V and 6 bases at J, with 12 bases between. The CDR3 spans 15 residues. From germline, CDR1 is SGHAT and CDR2 FQNNGV. Repertoires were generated with immunoSEQ multiplex PCR, while TCRdb's copy carries only in-frame clones and drops some. In the table there are about 200,000 clones, more than 85% of which are singletons. The starting material was peripheral blood, obtained on day 0 of MenACWY control vaccination. This TCR was sampled from an adult in good health. This chain joins TRBV11-2 and TRBJ2-2; tentative D call: TRBD2 (7 bases). The CDR3 here is CASSLGGGSAGELFF. In nucleotides, the CDR3 is TGTGCCAGCAGCTTAGGGGGGGGCTCGGCCGGGGAGCTGTTTTTT.